This TCR beta chain was recorded in a study of blood T cells in healthy people across ages (dated by TCRdb to the mid-2010s). As for the study more broadly: In model experiments, template switching captured about one uniquely barcoded TCR beta cDNA molecule for every two T cells. Age-related changes in TCR beta repertoire diversity were measured in the study by deep sequencing normalized with unique cDNA molecular identifiers. The donors were divided into four age groups: young (average around 15 years), middle-aged (about 40), aged (approximately 59) and long-lived (roughly 82). Donors of different ages were randomly distributed across sequencing lanes to avoid experimental bias. Using the same blood draw, the study looked at two additional independent replicas of 1 million unique cDNA reads for two donors, one aged 18 to 30 and the other aged 80 or older.

The sample holds a few counts of this clonotype. It lacks a known antigen. No clone much larger than this one lies a single base away; base qualities are absent. Library generation was performed with 5' RACE. The sequencer was an Illumina HiSeq 2500. A second PCR of about 6 to 12 cycles was performed with a sample-barcoded 5' primer and a J-beta primer mix. A unique molecular identifier was introduced onto each TCR beta cDNA molecule by a template-switch 5' adaptor carrying 12 random nucleotides. Each sample yielded at least 2.5 million CDR3-containing paired-end reads. The Mint cDNA synthesis kit, primed by a TRBC-specific oligonucleotide, was used to synthesize first-strand cDNA from all RNA. After uracil-DNA glycosylase treatment, a first 18-cycle PCR used universal primers M1SS and BC2_uni_R on all cDNA. Per the original workflow: For normalization, 1 million high-quality reads, each with a distinct molecular identifier, were randomly selected from each sample. Instead of being binned into consensus sequences, reads with shared molecular identifiers were discarded. MiTCR, with a Q25 quality threshold and the strictest error-elimination algorithm, was used for CDR3 identification, clonotype clustering and error correction. A nonparametric unseen species model with Euler transformation was used to estimate a lower bound on total TCR beta diversity. Through fastp at Q25 and MiXCR, TCRdb rebuilt clones from the public reads, retaining in-frame beta chains. Every entry covers one CDR3 protein and lists the most common genes and DNA from its rows. These V and J calls rely on TCRdb rather than the paper's analysis. This sample comprises 850,000 to 1,000,000 distinct CDR3 sequences, just over 50% of them detected only once. Of the sample, 20% to 25% falls within the top ten clones.

V drops 3 bases and J drops 0 bases, leaving 24 bases in between. Based on the germline V gene, the CDR1 and CDR2 sequences are SGHTA and FQGNSA. The CDR3 numbers 20 residues from cysteine through phenylalanine. The retained sequence is limited to the CDR3, 60 bases, with the frame set at the first base. Paper-wide results and their limitations: Estimates of total diversity from one million sequenced T cells were regarded as lower bounds and underestimates. As age increased, observed TCR beta diversity per million T cells dropped in a roughly linear way, and a significant reduction was already evident by age about 36. Observed TCR beta diversity correlated strongly with the percentage of naive T cells measured by flow cytometry. Bulk unsorted PBMC profiling prevented conclusive comparison of naive and antigen-experienced compartments. Donor CMV infection status was unknown, potentially confounding age-related changes in expanded clonotypes. The long-lived group showed more naive CD4+ T cells, fewer expanded clones and increased TCR diversity than the aged group, suggesting age selection.

The 39 donors, aged about 6 to 95 years, were systemically healthy Caucasian individuals from Russia. Each donor gave 9.5 to 10 milliliters of peripheral blood, drawn into EDTA-treated Vacutainer tubes. Ficoll-Paque density-gradient centrifugation was used to isolate PBMCs, with at least 6 million per sample. Total RNA, at least 6 micrograms per sample, was extracted from PBMCs with Trizol reagent. Naive CD45RAhigh/CD27high T cell percentages were measured by flow cytometry on a PBMC aliquot from every donor. What was sequenced was blood. The TCR sequence derives from a woman aged 55 to 70 in good health. The sequence joins TRBV7-2 to TRBJ2-4; the D region possibly corresponds to TRBD2 (6 bases align). The CDR3 in this case is CASSFPFGGGLLLAKNIQYF. The DNA is as follows: TGTGCCAGCAGCTTCCCGTTCGGGGGAGGATTACTCCTAGCCAAAAACATTCAGTACTTC.